This record concerns one T cell receptor (beta chain) sequence. Its antigen remains undetermined. The record has no base qualities; no much larger clone is one base away. The data are from a study of cytomegalovirus exposure and HLA in healthy donors (dated by TCRdb to 2015 to 2018). Some background on the complete study: According to an earlier analysis of a few hundred of the donors, some 180 million T cells yielded approximately 120 million unique TCR beta sequences and around 280 Gb of sequence data. Around 330 gigabases of sequencing data and around 85 million unique TCR sequences made up an early release that covered nearly 650 HLA-typed donors. Among the roughly 370 genotyped donors, about 85% belonged to the genetic ancestry cluster associated with self-reported Caucasian donors. The study aimed to test whether cataloging public T cell receptors could reveal signatures of past pathogen exposure. The T cell repertoires of around 670 subjects were profiled by immunosequencing and related to cytomegalovirus serostatus. Along with the approximately 700-subject first cohort, a separate validation cohort of over a hundred different subjects was used. To predict cytomegalovirus infection status, the study brought together high-throughput TCR immunosequencing, statistical association of individual TCRs with disease status, and machine learning. A later analysis re-analyzed previously published TCR beta repertoires from 500 to 700 donors and added high-resolution HLA genotyping to study TCR occurrence patterns. In the later analysis, no new phenotypic data were used to find candidate immune exposures; instead, reliance was placed on TCR beta sequences and their occurrence across donors. An earlier analysis of around 580 of the donors used high-throughput TCR beta sequencing to judge whether each TCR beta V gene segment behaved as functional or pseudogenic. Alongside the repertoire data, information on donor age, sex, ethnicity and CMV serostatus was compiled. A later genetic analysis used genome-wide SNP genotypes for about 60% of the roughly 700 donors, treating that subset as a discovery cohort. Every repertoire in the discovery cohort had been generated on one and the same sequencing platform. Class I and class II HLA loci were covered by the typing at four-digit resolution. Typing coverage varied by locus: roughly 620-640 donors for A, B, C, DRB1 and DQB1; approximately 560 for DQA1; more than 600 for DPA1; 450 to 480 for DPB1. Because of strong linkage in the cohort, roughly five DR-DQ haplotypes were treated as single units for association and clustering. On average, around 200,000 unique TCR beta nucleotide sequences were sequenced per donor among a few hundred genotyped donors of the cohort, with approximately 18% of those sequences being non-productive. General conclusions and limits of the study: Roughly uniform sequencing depth across donors was assumed in presence/absence analyses, although this assumption may not hold. When HLA alleles, especially DR and DQ, strongly co-occurred, TCR associations were difficult to assign to individual alleles. In a later genetic analysis, a missense DCLRE1C variant was associated with V-gene and J-gene trimming of TCR beta chains, and the association was replicated in an independent cohort. Because counts were too low, roughly 16 rarely observed V segments, including chromosome 9 orphons, were left out of the earlier analysis of a few hundred of the donors. Most TCR sequences were seen in very few donors, while some public TCRs were found in many individuals. For the cohort, immune exposure information was limited to CMV serostatus. Several of the top co-occurrence clusters appeared to be linked to parvovirus B19, influenza, CMV and Epstein-Barr virus, according to a later analysis. The authors suggested that the approach could potentially be extended to other disease states and immunological phenotypes. In a later genetic analysis, fewer N-insertions in productive TCRs were reported among donors in an Asian-associated ancestry cluster than the approximately 630-donor mean. In vitro tests confirmed that three of the cytomegalovirus-associated TCR beta chains recognize cytomegalovirus antigens. In an earlier analysis of a few hundred of the donors, most TCR beta V segments were observed in productive rearrangements about 87% or about 30% of the time, broadly matching IMGT annotations. HLA typing was unavailable for some donors at each locus, so association tests used only the typed subset. In both the original and validation cohorts, the classifier was reported to diagnose cytomegalovirus status with high specificity and sensitivity. Most CMV-associated TCR beta chains appeared to be HLA-restricted in a later analysis, and the HLA associations seemed to be driven largely by CMV exposure. In a later analysis, HLA-associated TCR beta chains were found to be more clonally expanded and to have lower generation probabilities than equally common non-associated chains. Correlated functional status among segregating V segments might reflect linkage disequilibrium, but an unknown experimental factor could not be ruled out. Specific HLA alleles were associated with some 15,000 TCR beta sequences at a false discovery rate of 0.05 in a later analysis. Only TCR beta chains were sequenced in this cohort, and the absence of alpha or paired-chain data limited detectable features. A further reported finding was that TCR beta sequences accurately predicted the HLA-A and HLA-B alleles for most subjects in the first cohort. Some IMGT-functional V segments, including TRBV6-2 and TRBV6-3, could not be distinguished by the 87-base-pair reads and were therefore excluded. A total of fewer than 200 TCR beta chains were listed by the study as associated with cytomegalovirus. In a later analysis, the rate of TCR association differed among HLA loci, with DRB1 alleles having the most associated TCRs and HLA-C alleles having the fewest. The sequencing pipeline was judged likely to have produced a cluster of highly shared sequence variants as a technical artifact.

After removal of 5 bases from V and 4 bases from J, the junction retains 9 bases not matched to a gene. The CDR3 contains 15 residues, cysteine and phenylalanine counted. Of all the DNA, just the CDR3 is kept, 45 bases in frame from base 1. Looking up the germline V gene (reference sequence) yields CDR1 SEHNR and CDR2 FQNEAQ. The cohort comprised some 680 healthy bone marrow donors. At the time of sampling, every cohort member was nominally healthy, though immune exposures that went unrecorded were likely present. The donor was CMV seropositive and belonged to the group of around 300 seropositive cohort members. A peripheral blood sample was provided by each donor, and peripheral blood mononuclear cells were used for TCR beta sequencing. The Qiagen DNeasy Blood Extraction Kit was used to extract genomic DNA from the blood cell samples. Libraries were built with the immunoSEQ multiplex PCR assay. The multiplex PCR relied on a mix of 60 forward primers for TCR Vbeta segments and 13 reverse primers for TCR Jbeta segments. Amplification of the CDR3 region of rearranged TCR beta genes was performed with a multiplex PCR assay on genomic DNA. Amplified TCR beta libraries were sequenced as 87-base-pair reads on the Illumina HiSeq System. The authors processed their data as follows. Across the roughly 600 repertoires, a later analysis counted about 81 million unique TCR beta chains, about 10 million of which were shared by at least two donors. Raw reads were error-corrected and collapsed into unique sequences with a nearest-neighbor algorithm that merged closely related sequences to remove PCR and sequencing errors. Alignment of CDR3 sequences to IMGT reference sequences was used to assign V, D and J gene segments. For a sequence to be retained, a match of at least six nucleotides was required to both a V gene segment and a J gene segment. Rearrangements were classified as productive when the CDR3 lacked stop codons and remained in frame with V and J, and all other rearrangements were classified as non-productive. Following IMGT convention, CDR3 was defined as the stretch from the second conserved V-encoded cysteine up to the conserved J-encoded phenylalanine. In an earlier analysis of roughly 610 of the donors, sequences lacking an unambiguous match to a single V gene segment were excluded. An earlier analysis of 587 of the donors called V segments functional above 56.7% productive rearrangements and segregating when the between-donor standard deviation exceeded 5%. To diagnose cytomegalovirus status from the catalog of TCR beta chain sequences, a statistical classification framework was built. A later analysis assigned V and J genes by comparing TCR nucleotide sequences with IMGT/GENE-DB human TR gene sequences. In a later analysis, CDR3 sequences and most-parsimonious VDJ recombination scenarios were assigned using the TCRdist pipeline. In a later analysis, each TCR beta chain was defined by its CDR3 amino acid sequence together with its V-gene family, and reads without a unique V-gene family were excluded. A later analysis removed nearly 600 highly shared, low-generation-probability nucleotide sequences to deal with suspected cross-contamination and a sequencing artifact. For each public chain, a later analysis derived a clonal expansion index from normalized ranks of inferred template counts within each repertoire. Generation probabilities in a later analysis came from a VDJ recombination model fitted to out-of-frame rearrangements, and those results were checked against IGoR. Hypergeometric tests were used in a later analysis to score TCR-TCR, TCR-HLA and TCR-CMV co-occurrence, with a repertoire-size bias correction applied to the TCR pairs. In a later analysis, false discovery rates were estimated by permuting HLA or CMV assignments 20 times. In a later analysis, co-occurring TCRs were grouped using DBSCAN, with TCRdist sequence similarity added in when clustering inside HLA-allele-positive subsets. Repertoires with fewer than 30,000 or more than 120,000 public chains, plus five repertoires with anomalous nucleotide sharing, were excluded from co-occurrence clustering. Here the immuneACCESS table is served through TCRdb, limited to in-frame sequences with V and J called. Missing clones are a known gap in these copies; in checked studies unresolved V genes cover under half, and the rest lacks a known reason. The DNA gave D and trimming, while V, J and clone size come from that table. Recorded for this sample are around 150,000 clones; about 60% of them occurred a single time. The top ten clonotypes cover 6% to 8.5% of the sample.

Sequencing was carried out using PBMCs. The TCR was taken from a woman aged 55 to 70 in good health and CMV-seropositive. The sequence joins TRBV7-9 to TRBJ1-2; TRBD1 agrees with 8 junctional bases. The encoded CDR3 is CASSTGQADLYGYTF. The DNA sequence is as follows: TGTGCCAGCAGCACGGGACAGGCGGACCTCTATGGCTACACCTTC.